The following is a T cell receptor (beta chain) sequence with its context. In the authors' methods: Reference gene primers were amplified, and this amplification served to estimate nucleated cell counts. Repertoires were generated with immunoSEQ multiplex PCR, while TCRdb's copy carries only in-frame clones and drops some. Clonal size and the V and J genes are those of that table, whereas D and trimming came from the DNA. The sample contains about 220,000 clones, 82% of which appear only once. This sample is drawn from a study of blood T cell repertoires in COVID-19. Turning to the study itself: The samples span acute and convalescent COVID-19 from the United States, Italy and Spain. T cells, B-cell-depleted T cells, or PBMCs supplied cDNA or gDNA.

CDR3 length: 18 residues. Per the germline V gene, CDR1 is SGHRS and CDR2 is YFSETQ. The V and J ends lost 4 bases and 0 bases, in that order; junction bases with no gene match: 10. The sample taken for sequencing was peripheral blood. This rearrangement joins TRBV5-1 to TRBJ2-3; 11 positions agree with TRBD2. The TCR comes from a woman in her sixties or seventies with acute or convalescent COVID-19. CDR3 in DNA: TGCGCCAGCAGCATAGCTCTAGCGGGGGGACTTAGCACAGATACGCAGTATTTT. It is translated as CASSIALAGGLSTDTQYF.